A single T cell receptor (beta chain) is shown here with its context. Methods used by the authors: Scientists estimated how many nucleated cells there were by amplifying reference gene primers. Using immunoSEQ multiplex PCR, the repertoire was profiled, and TCRdb retains in-frame clones only, with some absent. The D gene and trimming were derived from the DNA, and the V and J assignments and clone size from that table. The sample yields 65,000 to 70,000 clones, 87% seen once. Germline V CDR1 and CDR2: MNHEY, SVGAGI. The junction had 15 bases not matched to a gene; V was cut back by 6 bases and J by 10 bases. There are 15 residues in the CDR3. The record originates from a study of blood T cell repertoires in COVID-19. Study as a whole: Material from acute and convalescent COVID-19 was sourced from the United States, Italy and Spain. Sources were T cells, B-cell-depleted T cells, or PBMCs; the material itself was cDNA or gDNA.

The sequence was collected from a man aged 45 to 65 with active COVID-19. The specimen was peripheral blood. This chain links TRBV6-5 with TRBJ2-1; the match to TRBD2 covers 7 bases. The CDR3 protein is CASSFQPTSSREQFF. The CDR3 nucleotides read TGTGCCAGCAGCTTCCAACCGACTAGCTCAAGGGAGCAGTTCTTC.